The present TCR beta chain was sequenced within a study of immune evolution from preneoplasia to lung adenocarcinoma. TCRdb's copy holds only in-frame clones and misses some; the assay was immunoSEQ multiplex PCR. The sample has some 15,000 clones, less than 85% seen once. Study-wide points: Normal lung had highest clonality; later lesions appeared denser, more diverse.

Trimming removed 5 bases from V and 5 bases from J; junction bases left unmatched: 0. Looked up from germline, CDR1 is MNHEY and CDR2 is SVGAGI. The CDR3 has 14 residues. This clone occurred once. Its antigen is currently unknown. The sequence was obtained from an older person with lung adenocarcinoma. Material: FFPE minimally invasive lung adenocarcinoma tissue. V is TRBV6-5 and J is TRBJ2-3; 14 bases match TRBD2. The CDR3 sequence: CASSGLAGGDTQYF. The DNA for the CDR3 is TGTGCCAGCAGTGGACTAGCGGGGGGAGATACGCAGTATTTT.